Each of the 4 T cell receptor beta chains below was sequenced from the same sample in a study of blood T cell repertoires in COVID-19. Clones were sequenced by immunoSEQ multiplex PCR, and TCRdb holds only the in-frame ones, with some missing. The sample has over 150,000 clones, around 90% seen once. Specimen: PBMCs or T cells enriched from blood (not recorded which). The receptors stem from a woman aged 25-40 years who had recovered from COVID-19.

This clone was recorded once. The rearrangement joins TRBV2 to TRBJ1-2, with TRBD1 identical over 9 bases. Trimming took 7 bases from V and 8 from J; bases not matched to a gene: 11. The germline CDR1 and CDR2 sequences are SNHLY and FYNNEI. The CDR3 is made up of 14 amino acids. The CDR3 sequence is CASTRGDRATGYTF. In DNA form, the CDR3 reads TGTGCCAGCACCCGAGGGGACAGGGCGACAGGCTACACCTTC.

The J gene is TRBJ1-1, the V gene TRBV29-1; possibly TRBD1 for D (5 bases). The germline V gene encodes CDR1 SQVTM and CDR2 ANQGSEA. This CDR3 has 13 residues. V was trimmed by 7 bases and J by 2 bases, leaving 14 bases between them. CDR3 in DNA: TGCAGCGCTACCACCGACAGTAACACTGAAGCTTTCTTT. Its protein product is CSATTDSNTEAFF. Variable domain in full (rest from reference TRBV29-1 and TRBJ1-1): SAVISQKPSRDICQRGTSLTIQCQVDSQVTMMFWYRQQPGQSLTLIATANQGSEATYESGFVIDKFPISRPNLTFSTLTVSNMSPEDSSIYLCSATTDSNTEAFFGQGTRLTVV.

V usage is TRBV6-2 or TRBV6-3 and J usage is TRBJ2-2; 9 nucleotides align to TRBD2. This CDR3 is 21 amino acids long. V gave up 0 bases and J gave up 7 bases; unmatched junction bases: 21. Looked up from germline, CDR1 is MNHEY and CDR2 is SVGEGT. CDR3 coding DNA: TGTGCCAGCAGTTACTCACCGGGCGCCGGGACTAGCATTGACCTTGGCGGGGAGCTGTTTTTT. It translates to CASSYSPGAGTSIDLGGELFF.

The rearrangement links TRBV6-6 to TRBJ2-7; 10 nucleotides align to TRBD1. J gave up 6 bases and V 4 bases, and 6 bases lay outside the gene matches. The CDR3 runs to 14 residues. From germline, CDR1 is MNHNY and CDR2 SVGAGI (reference sequence). The CDR3, as DNA: TGTGCCAGCAGTTTTAGACAGGGGGCCGCCGAGCAGTACTTC. Encoded protein: CASSFRQGAAEQYF.